This entry concerns a single TCR beta chain. The antigen is not known. The sample comes from a study of CXCR3-negative and CXCR3-positive naive CD8 T cells. General study results and limits: Surface CD5 matched across naive subsets, and TRB CDR3 properties served to infer TCR strength.

This CDR3 contains 15 residues. Germline V lookup: CDR1 MDHEN, CDR2 SYDVKM. UMI labels and 5' RACE were used to prepare the TRB cDNA libraries. TCRdb re-called the 5' RACE reads and catalogs CDR3 proteins one per entry, DNA excluded. This sample contains 90,000 to 95,000 distinct CDR3 sequences. The V gene is TRBV28, the J gene TRBJ1-5; the TRBD1 assignment by TCRdb is unverifiable without DNA. The receptor's source is a human donor in good health. Some clones in this sample may be carry-over from other donors' samples. Sequencing was performed on naive CXCR3- CD8+ T cells from blood. Subset defined: CD45RO-CCR7+CD27+CD95- naive CD8+ T cells lacking CXCR3 (TNR3-). This CDR3 is CASSPVGGLDQPQHF.